These T cell receptor beta chains were read from a single sample in a study of shared clonotypes between healthy human individuals. Sequenced by immunoSEQ multiplex PCR; TCRdb stores in-frame clones only, minus some. The sample has 600,000 to 750,000 clones; roughly 70% are singletons. The sequenced sample consisted of memory CD4+ T cells sorted from blood. Receptor source: a woman aged 25 to 39 in good health. Each CDR3 is given with its conserved first and last residue. The order of the fields is J gene, V gene, CDR3 length, clone size, D gene, CDR3 protein, CDR3 DNA. D genes are given only for firm matches. Clone sizes are given selectively: once, few, many, or a class where the clone is expanded.

TRBJ1-2	TRBV28	16	.	.	CASSLSRSGAYYGYTF	TGTGCCAGCAGTTTATCTCGCTCAGGGGCATACTATGGCTACACCTTC
TRBJ2-2	TRBV2	18	.	TRBD1	CASSDPWTGKMNTGELFF	TGTGCCAGCAGTGATCCCTGGACAGGAAAAATGAACACCGGGGAGCTGTTTTTT
TRBJ1-5	TRBV30	13	once	.	CAWSYREVEPQHF	TGTGCCTGGAGCTACAGGGAGGTAGAGCCCCAGCATTTT
TRBJ2-1	TRBV30	11	.	.	CAWGEYNEQFF	TGTGCCTGGGGGGAGTACAATGAGCAGTTCTTC
TRBJ2-2	TRBV28	16	.	TRBD1	CASSLWGTGGTGELFF	TGTGCCAGCAGTTTATGGGGGACAGGGGGCACCGGGGAGCTGTTTTTT
TRBJ1-5	TRBV19	15	.	.	CASSLTAGMDQPQHF	TGTGCCAGTAGTCTAACGGCAGGGATGGATCAGCCCCAGCATTTT
TRBJ1-5	TRBV12-5	14	.	TRBD1	CASASGQGNQPQHF	TGTGCTAGTGCCTCGGGACAGGGGAATCAGCCCCAGCATTTT
TRBJ1-5	TRBV19	15	.	.	CASSIFTDSNQPQHF	TGTGCCAGTAGTATTTTTACAGATAGCAATCAGCCCCAGCATTTT
TRBJ2-7	TRBV11-2	15	.	.	CASSLDSAVSYEQYF	TGTGCCAGCAGCTTAGATTCTGCAGTATCCTACGAGCAGTACTTC
TRBJ2-1	TRBV27	16	few	.	CARAGPTNPFGDEQFF	TGTGCCAGAGCCGGGCCGACTAACCCATTCGGGGATGAGCAGTTCTTC
TRBJ2-1	TRBV19	17	.	.	CASSTPGLALKYNEQFF	TGTGCCAGTAGTACACCTGGGTTAGCGCTCAAATACAATGAGCAGTTCTTC
TRBJ2-7	TRBV28	14	.	TRBD2	CASRTSGSAYEQYF	TGTGCCAGCAGGACTAGCGGGAGCGCCTACGAGCAGTACTTC
TRBJ2-7	TRBV11-2	15	.	TRBD1	CASSSPGQGTVEQYF	TGTGCCAGCAGCTCACCGGGACAGGGGACGGTCGAGCAGTACTTC
TRBJ1-5	TRBV28	16	.	.	CASHINALGGAGPQHF	TGTGCCTCCCATATCAACGCCCTCGGGGGGGCAGGGCCCCAGCATTTT
TRBJ2-5	TRBV29-1	15	many	.	CSVEDPGQGQETQYF	TGCAGCGTTGAAGATCCGGGGCAGGGCCAGGAGACCCAGTACTTC
TRBJ2-2	TRBV5-1	16	.	TRBD1	CASSLGLSGGTGELFF	TGCGCCAGCAGCTTGGGGCTCTCAGGGGGCACCGGGGAGCTGTTTTTT
TRBJ1-4	TRBV2	10	.	.	CASISEKLFF	TGTGCCAGCATAAGTGAAAAACTGTTTTTT
TRBJ2-2	TRBV4-1	15	.	TRBD1	CASSIGQGTGRELFF	TGCGCCAGCAGCATAGGACAGGGGACGGGAAGGGAGCTGTTTTTT
TRBJ1-2	TRBV29-1	16	.	TRBD1	CSVERGPDGQEDGYTF	TGCAGCGTTGAAAGGGGGCCTGATGGGCAGGAGGATGGCTACACCTTC
TRBJ2-7	TRBV11-2	15	.	TRBD2	CASSFVAGEGYEQYF	TGTGCCAGCAGCTTCGTCGCGGGAGAGGGCTACGAGCAGTACTTC
TRBJ2-3	TRBV4-1	20	.	TRBD1	CASSPYVPGQGRGPTDTQYF	TGCGCCAGCAGCCCCTATGTCCCGGGACAGGGCCGGGGTCCCACAGATACGCAGTATTTT
TRBJ2-7	TRBV4-1	15	.	.	CASSPRAGDSYEQYF	TGCGCCAGCAGCCCCCGGGCAGGAGACTCCTACGAGCAGTACTTC
TRBJ2-7	TRBV2	13	few	TRBD1	CASNPGQGIEQYF	TGTGCCAGCAACCCAGGACAGGGGATCGAGCAGTACTTC
TRBJ2-3	TRBV5-4	14	once	.	CASSLVGPTDTQYF	TGTGCCAGCAGCTTGGTAGGCCCCACAGATACGCAGTATTTT
TRBJ1-2	TRBV28	14	.	.	CASRTPGAAGGYTF	TGTGCCAGCAGGACCCCAGGGGCAGCTGGGGGCTACACCTTC
TRBJ2-5	TRBV13	15	once	TRBD1	CASSARQGNRETQYF	TGTGCCAGCAGTGCGCGACAGGGTAATAGAGAGACCCAGTACTTC
TRBJ1-1	TRBV27	8	.	.	CASMKAFF	TGTGCCAGCATGAAAGCTTTCTTT
TRBJ2-5	TRBV7-9	15	.	TRBD2	CASRNVAGGGETQYF	TGTGCCAGCCGAAACGTAGCGGGAGGGGGAGAGACCCAGTACTTC
TRBJ2-7	TRBV7-2	15	.	.	CASSSIAEPLYEQYF	TGTGCCAGCAGCTCCATAGCGGAGCCCCTCTACGAGCAGTACTTC
TRBJ2-6	TRBV27	14	.	.	CASSLSTGANVLTF	TGTGCCAGCAGTTTATCCACTGGGGCCAACGTCCTGACTTTC
TRBJ2-5	TRBV27	14	.	.	CASSFSGRAQTQYF	TGTGCCAGCAGTTTTAGCGGTCGCGCCCAGACCCAGTACTTC
TRBJ1-4	TRBV6-6	15	.	.	CASSINRATNEKLFF	TGTGCCAGCAGTATCAACAGGGCAACTAATGAAAAACTGTTTTTT
TRBJ1-4	TRBV14	16	many	.	CASSPAGGVPGEKLFF	TGTGCCAGCAGCCCGGCCGGAGGGGTTCCAGGGGAAAAACTGTTTTTT
TRBJ2-2	TRBV5-1	12	few	.	CASSLETRELFF	TGCGCCAGCAGCCTAGAGACCAGGGAGCTGTTTTTT
TRBJ2-1	TRBV28	16	.	.	CASSLLGRGGSNEQFF	TGTGCCAGCAGTTTATTAGGGAGGGGGGGTTCGAATGAGCAGTTCTTC
TRBJ2-5	TRBV28	15	.	TRBD2	CASTVAGASQETQYF	TGTGCCAGCACTGTAGCGGGAGCAAGCCAAGAGACCCAGTACTTC
TRBJ1-2	TRBV5-4	19	few	.	CASSLVPPPRTGETYGYTF	TGTGCCAGCAGCTTGGTTCCGCCGCCGCGGACGGGAGAAACCTATGGCTACACCTTC
TRBJ2-5	TRBV5-1	14	.	.	CASSLRGRQETQYF	TGCGCCAGCAGCTTGAGGGGCAGACAAGAGACCCAGTACTTC
TRBJ1-2	TRBV2	14	.	TRBD1	CASVKDRSMGGYTF	TGTGCCAGCGTAAAGGACAGGAGCATGGGGGGCTACACCTTC
TRBJ1-1	TRBV1	17	.	.	CTSSQRGLRGPVTEAFF	TGCACCAGCAGCCAGAGGGGGTTGAGGGGCCCAGTCACTGAAGCTTTCTTT
TRBJ2-7	TRBV28	14	.	.	CASSSTSLSYEQYF	TGTGCCAGCAGCTCTACATCCTTATCCTACGAGCAGTACTTC
TRBJ1-5	TRBV28	12	many	.	CASSLRPEPQHF	TGTGCCAGCAGTTTAAGGCCGGAGCCCCAGCATTTT
TRBJ1-1	TRBV6-1	14	.	TRBD1	CASSPRDRDTEAFF	TGTGCCAGCAGTCCCAGGGACAGGGACACTGAAGCTTTCTTT
TRBJ1-2	TRBV6-5	12	.	.	CASRRLGGGYTF	TGTGCCAGCAGACGACTCGGCGGAGGCTACACCTTC
TRBJ2-7	TRBV5-1	14	few	TRBD1	CASSADRGPYEQYF	TGCGCCAGCAGCGCGGACAGGGGGCCTTACGAGCAGTACTTC
TRBJ2-5	TRBV7-2	15	once	.	CASSLNPIYQETQYF	TGTGCCAGCAGCTTAAATCCGATATACCAAGAGACCCAGTACTTC
TRBJ2-1	TRBV7-9	13	.	TRBD1	CASGGQGDNEQFF	TGTGCCAGCGGAGGACAGGGAGACAATGAGCAGTTCTTC
TRBJ1-2	TRBV11-2	14	.	TRBD1	CASSLGGQPYGYTF	TGTGCCAGCAGCTTAGGGGGACAGCCCTATGGCTACACCTTC
TRBJ1-5	TRBV19	18	.	.	CASSSIEGRRIRNQPQHF	TGTGCCAGTAGTAGCATCGAGGGGCGAAGGATACGCAATCAGCCCCAGCATTTT
TRBJ1-2	TRBV2	15	few	.	CASNLDGLALYGYTF	TGTGCCAGCAACCTAGACGGGCTCGCCCTCTATGGCTACACCTTC
TRBJ2-3	TRBV30	12	.	TRBD1	CAWTGQGNTQYF	TGTGCCTGGACTGGACAGGGTAATACGCAGTATTTT
TRBJ2-1	TRBV5-1	15	.	TRBD2	CASSVITGGYNEQFF	TGCGCCAGCAGCGTGATAACGGGAGGATACAATGAGCAGTTCTTC
TRBJ2-1	TRBV11-3	15	.	.	CASSGLGSSYNEQFF	TGTGCCAGCAGCGGCTTGGGCAGCTCCTACAATGAGCAGTTCTTC
TRBJ1-2	TRBV6-6	13	.	.	CASSRAYSYGYTF	TGTGCCAGCTCCCGGGCCTACAGCTATGGCTACACCTTC
TRBJ2-7	TRBV6-6	14	.	TRBD1	CASSSPGQGWEQYF	TGTGCCAGCAGTTCCCCGGGACAGGGATGGGAGCAGTACTTC
TRBJ2-3	TRBV12-5	11	.	.	CASGSGDTQYF	TGTGCTAGTGGTTCCGGGGATACGCAGTATTTT